Listed here is a single T cell receptor beta chain. The source of the sample is a study of control samples from healthy donors and cancer patients. Generated by immunoSEQ multiplex PCR, the TCRdb table keeps only in-frame clones and is missing some. There are under 65,000 clones in the sample; about nine tenths occur only once, and more than 1% lies in the top ten. V trimming: 0 bases; J trimming: 6 bases; junction bases outside the gene matches: 9. The CDR3 extends over 16 amino acids. Germline V gene lookup returns CDR1 SGDLS and CDR2 YYNGEE. The source material was PBMCs. The source of this sequence is a woman in her forties or fifties with colorectal cancer. V is TRBV9 and J is TRBJ2-1; 7 nucleotides match TRBD2. CDR3 DNA: TGTGCCAGCAGCGTAGCGGGGGGATTAACACCCAATGAGCAGTTCTTC. This gives the protein CASSVAGGLTPNEQFF.